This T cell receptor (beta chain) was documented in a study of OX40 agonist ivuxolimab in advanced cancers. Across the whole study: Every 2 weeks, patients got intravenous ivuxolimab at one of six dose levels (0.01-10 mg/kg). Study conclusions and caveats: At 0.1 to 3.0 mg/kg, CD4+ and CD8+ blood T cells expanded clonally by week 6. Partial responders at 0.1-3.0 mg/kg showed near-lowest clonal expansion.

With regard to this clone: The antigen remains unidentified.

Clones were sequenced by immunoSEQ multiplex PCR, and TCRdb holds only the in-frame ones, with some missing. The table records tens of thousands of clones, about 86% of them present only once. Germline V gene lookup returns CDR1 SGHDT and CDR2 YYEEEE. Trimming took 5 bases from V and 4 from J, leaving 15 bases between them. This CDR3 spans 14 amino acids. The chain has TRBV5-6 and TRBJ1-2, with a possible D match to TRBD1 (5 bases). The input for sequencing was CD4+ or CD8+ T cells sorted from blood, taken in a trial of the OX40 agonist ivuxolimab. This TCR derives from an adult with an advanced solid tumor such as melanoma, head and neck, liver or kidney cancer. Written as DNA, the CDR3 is TGTGCCAGCAGTTTAGGGGACGCGGCCTATGGCTACACCTTC. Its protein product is CASSLGDAAYGYTF.